Shown below are 3 T cell receptor beta chains from a single sample sequenced in a study of blood T cell repertoires in COVID-19. Sequencing was performed with immunoSEQ multiplex PCR; in TCRdb, only in-frame clones are kept and a portion is missing. The sample has about 150,000 clones; about 85% are singletons. Sequencing was done on a sample of peripheral blood. The receptors here all came from a man aged 80 or over with COVID-19, enrolled during active disease.

The chain has TRBV10-3 and TRBJ1-5; TRBD1 matches 9 bases. CDR3 length equals 13 residues. CDR1 and CDR2 from the germline V gene are ENHRY and SYGVKD. Losses at the gene ends were 4 bases for V and 5 bases for J; bases not matched to a gene: 0. CDR3 bases: TGTGCCATCAGTGGACAGGGGGATCAGCCCCAGCATTTT. This sequence encodes CAISGQGDQPQHF.

The chain combines TRBV10-3 with TRBJ2-7, with a weak D call TRBD1 (6 bases). Trimming cost V 11 bases and J 0 bases, with 17 bases left between them. CDR1 and CDR2 from the germline V gene are ENHRY and SYGVKD. CDR3 length: 14 amino acids. The CDR3 DNA is TGTGCCGCCTCCCCCGGGACATCCTCCTACGAGCAGTACTTC. Its protein product is CAASPGTSSYEQYF.

J is TRBJ1-3 and V is TRBV5-1; 11 bases align to TRBD1. V was clipped by 4 bases and J by 8 bases; unmatched bases: 5. Looked up from germline, CDR1 is SGHRS and CDR2 is YFSETQ. The CDR3 is 14 residues long. CDR3 loop: CASSMGQGEDTIYF. The CDR3 nucleotides read TGCGCCAGCAGCATGGGACAGGGGGAGGACACCATATATTTT.